This T cell receptor (beta chain) derives from a study of shared clonotypes between healthy human individuals. Profiling relied on immunoSEQ multiplex PCR, and the TCRdb table lists in-frame clones only, not all of them. The profile shows millions of clones, over 85% of them singletons. The sequenced sample consisted of naive CD4+ T cells from PBMCs. Subset: CD45RA+ positively selected. The source is a man aged 18 to 29 in good health. Some clones in this sample may be carry-over from other donors' samples.

The CDR3 nucleotides read TGTGCCAGCAGCCCCGTCCCGGAGCTTTACAATGAGCAGTTCTTC. This encodes CASSPVPELYNEQFF. The genes are TRBV5-4 and TRBJ2-1; D ambiguous. The CDR3 runs 15 residues. The germline V gene encodes CDR1 SGHNT and CDR2 YYREEE (reference sequence). Trimming took off 4 bases at V and 4 bases at J, with 15 bases between the two ends.